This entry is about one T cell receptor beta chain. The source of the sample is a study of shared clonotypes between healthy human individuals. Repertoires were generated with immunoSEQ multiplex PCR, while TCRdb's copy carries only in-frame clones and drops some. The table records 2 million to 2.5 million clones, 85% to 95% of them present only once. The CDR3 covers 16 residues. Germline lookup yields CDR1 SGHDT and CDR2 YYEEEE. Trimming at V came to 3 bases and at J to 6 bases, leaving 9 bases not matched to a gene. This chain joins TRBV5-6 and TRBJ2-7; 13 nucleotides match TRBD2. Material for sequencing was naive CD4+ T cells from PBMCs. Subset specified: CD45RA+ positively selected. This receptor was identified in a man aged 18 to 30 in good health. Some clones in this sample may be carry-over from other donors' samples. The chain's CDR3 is CASSWSSRTSGSEQYF. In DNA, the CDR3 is TGTGCCAGCAGCTGGAGCTCAAGGACTAGCGGGAGCGAGCAGTACTTC.